A selection of T cell receptor beta chains follows, all from one sample in a study of human T cells and chemical hapten exposure. Via MiXCR, TCRdb re-called the RACE reads, giving one row per CDR3 protein. This sample carries about 140,000 distinct CDR3 sequences, approximately 12% of them seen once, and the ten largest clones take 1.3% to 1.5%. This specimen was whole blood, taken in connection with sensitization to the hapten diphenylcyclopropenone (DPC). These receptors were taken from a woman aged 50 to 65 with alopecia areata. Some clones in this sample may be carry-over from other donors' samples. The CDR3 runs from the conserved cysteine through the conserved F or W. Not all rows give a size; the values are once, few, many and, for expanded clones, a class.

j_call v_call clone_size cdr3_aa
TRBJ2-5 TRBV14 many CASSQAGLAGATQYF
TRBJ2-7 TRBV4-2 - CASSLSFRTSAYEQYF
TRBJ1-6 TRBV12-3/TRBV12-4 - CASSLDLSPGLMNSPLHF
TRBJ2-1 TRBV20-1 - CSARALAGGNYNEQFF
TRBJ2-7 TRBV15 few CATSRVRVGQKAYEQYF
TRBJ2-3 TRBV11-2 - CASQLGGNTDTQYF
TRBJ2-1 TRBV7-9 many CASSRDLRGPEQFF
TRBJ1-2 TRBV20-1 many CSANPSIGGYTF
TRBJ1-1 TRBV7-9 few CASAGRALNTEAFF
TRBJ2-2 TRBV12-3/TRBV12-4 - CASSIRTGVNTGELFF
TRBJ2-3 TRBV9 many CASSFGTSGTDTQYF
TRBJ2-3 TRBV2 few CASSEARGLGADTQYF
TRBJ2-5 TRBV5-3 few CARSLTSWETQYF
TRBJ1-2 TRBV6-1 many CASSVTGPNYGYTF
TRBJ2-1 TRBV12-3/TRBV12-4 few CASSLVGGSGSGYNEQFF
TRBJ2-2 TRBV2 - CASSRTGAPAWELFF
TRBJ1-2 TRBV7-3 many CASSLSPGQDYGYTF
TRBJ2-3 TRBV29-1 many CSAATSGGESDTQYF
TRBJ1-2 TRBV7-9 - CASSAWGEYGYTF
TRBJ2-2 TRBV30 - CAWSDDRGRGGELFF
TRBJ2-3 TRBV5-1 many CASSTRTDRTDTQYF
TRBJ2-4 TRBV24-1 - CATSGAAEKNIQYF
TRBJ1-1 TRBV6-5 - CASSYSSGGRTEAFF
TRBJ2-5 TRBV28 many CASRSSLTRETQYF
TRBJ2-5 TRBV5-1 - CTSSPNPGMRKTQYF
TRBJ2-3 TRBV24-1 few CATSAPGSGIDTQYF
TRBJ2-3 TRBV3-1 - CASSQHPSTDTQYF
TRBJ1-1 TRBV11-2 - CASSLVRGLEAFF
TRBJ2-5 TRBV11-2 - CASSPTGLAGAPETQYF
TRBJ1-2 TRBV4-2 few CASSQDIQSSGYTF
TRBJ2-1 TRBV29-1 - CSVVLYNEQFF
TRBJ2-1 TRBV5-1 few CASSLTIRATNEQFF
TRBJ2-3 TRBV6-5 - CASSYSILEDTQYF
TRBJ2-3 TRBV20-1 - CSAPFSGRKDTQYF
TRBJ2-5 TRBV9 many CASSVGTNRVETQYF
TRBJ2-7 TRBV5-4 many CASSLHPDIISYEQYF
TRBJ1-1 TRBV28 few CASKTTGTGIANTEAFF
TRBJ1-1 TRBV20-1 few CSAVPGQGRVPEAFF
TRBJ2-3 TRBV12-3/TRBV12-4 few CASSSGGGSPLKNTQYF
TRBJ2-2 TRBV20-1 - CSASFSGGKNGELFF
TRBJ2-3 TRBV4-2 - CASSQDPGSSDTDTQYF
TRBJ2-1 TRBV7-8 few CASSLAVGGVYNEQFF
TRBJ1-2 TRBV12-3/TRBV12-4 - CASSPDRRLYGYTF
TRBJ2-1 TRBV7-2 few CASSSGAFSAINEQFF
TRBJ2-1 TRBV12-3/TRBV12-4 few CASSFDRHSYNEQFF
TRBJ1-2 TRBV21-1 many CASSNWIRRGYGYTF
TRBJ2-2 TRBV21-1 - CASSNGHSPGGTGELFF
TRBJ2-2 TRBV9 - CASSVGTTNTGELFF
TRBJ2-1 TRBV7-8 - CASSRAGYNEQFF
TRBJ2-1 TRBV20-1 few CSAARWSAYNEQFF
TRBJ2-1 TRBV28 many CASNPDSGGPYNEQFF
TRBJ2-7 TRBV9 - CASSAEGHEQYF
TRBJ2-1 TRBV11-3 - CASSSMTSSTSEQFF
TRBJ2-1 TRBV12-3/TRBV12-4 few CASSRPGLAGNEQFF
TRBJ2-5 TRBV6-2/TRBV6-3 - CASSYSSRTGDTETQYF